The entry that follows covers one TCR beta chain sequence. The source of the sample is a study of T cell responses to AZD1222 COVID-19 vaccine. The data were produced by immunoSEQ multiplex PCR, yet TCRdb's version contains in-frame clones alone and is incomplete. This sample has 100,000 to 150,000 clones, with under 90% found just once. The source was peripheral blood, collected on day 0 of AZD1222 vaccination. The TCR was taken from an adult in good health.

CDR3 sequence: CASSPRTGVGTQYF. The CDR3 coding sequence is TGTGCCAGCAGTCCTCGGACAGGGGTCGGGACCCAGTACTTC. The chain employs TRBV2 and TRBJ2-5; 9 bases agree with TRBD1. This CDR3 comprises 14 residues. V lost 5 bases to trimming and J lost 7 bases; unmatched junction nucleotides: 8. CDR1 SNHLY and CDR2 FYNNEI come from the germline V gene.